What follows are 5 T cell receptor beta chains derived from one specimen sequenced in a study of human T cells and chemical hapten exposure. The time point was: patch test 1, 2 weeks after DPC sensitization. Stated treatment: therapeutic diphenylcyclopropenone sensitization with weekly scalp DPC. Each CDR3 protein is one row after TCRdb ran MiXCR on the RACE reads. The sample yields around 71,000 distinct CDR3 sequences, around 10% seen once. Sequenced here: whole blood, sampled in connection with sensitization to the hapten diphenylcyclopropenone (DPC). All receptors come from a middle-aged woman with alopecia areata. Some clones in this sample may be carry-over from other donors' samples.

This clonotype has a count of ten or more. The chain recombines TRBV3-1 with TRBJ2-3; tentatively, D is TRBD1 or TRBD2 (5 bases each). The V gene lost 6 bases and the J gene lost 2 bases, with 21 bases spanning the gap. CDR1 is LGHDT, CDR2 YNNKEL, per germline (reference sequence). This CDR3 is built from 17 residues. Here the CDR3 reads CASRRAGDAGVTDTQYF. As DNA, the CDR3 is TGTGCCAGCAGACGCGCTGGGGACGCAGGAGTCACAGATACGCAGTATTTT.

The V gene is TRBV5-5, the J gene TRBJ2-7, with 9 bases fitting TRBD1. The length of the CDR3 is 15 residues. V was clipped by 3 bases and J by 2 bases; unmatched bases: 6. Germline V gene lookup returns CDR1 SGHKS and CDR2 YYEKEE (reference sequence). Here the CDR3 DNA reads TGTGCCAGCAGCTCCCCGGGACAGGGCGCCTACGAGCAGTACTTC. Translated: CASSSPGQGAYEQYF.

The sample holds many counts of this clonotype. Here the CDR3 reads CATSDGVGSGNTIYF. The CDR3 DNA follows: TGTGCCACCAGTGATGGGGTCGGCTCTGGAAACACCATATATTTT. This sequence joins TRBV24-1 and TRBJ1-3, with D hard to call. The CDR3 has 15 amino acids. Germline loops: CDR1 KGHDR, CDR2 SFDVKD. Trimming left V 3 bases short and J 0 bases short, with 8 bases between.

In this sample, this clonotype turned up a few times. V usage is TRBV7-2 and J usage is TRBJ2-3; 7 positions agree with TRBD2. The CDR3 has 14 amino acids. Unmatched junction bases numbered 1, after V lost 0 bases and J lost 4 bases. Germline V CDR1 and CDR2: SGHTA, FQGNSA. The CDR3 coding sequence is TGTGCCAGCAGCTTAGCTGCGGGGGCAGATACGCAGTATTTT. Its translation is CASSLAAGADTQYF.

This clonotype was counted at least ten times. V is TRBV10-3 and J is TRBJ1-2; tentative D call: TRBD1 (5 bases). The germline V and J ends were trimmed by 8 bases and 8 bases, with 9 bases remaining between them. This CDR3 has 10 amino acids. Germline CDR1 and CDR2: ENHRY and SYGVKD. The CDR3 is CAIFGGGYTF. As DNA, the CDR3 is TGTGCCATCTTCGGGGGAGGCTACACCTTC.